This passage covers 3 T cell receptor beta chains from one sample sequenced in a study of control samples from healthy donors and cancer patients. Sequencing was performed with immunoSEQ multiplex PCR; in TCRdb, only in-frame clones are kept and a portion is missing. The data contain approximately 120,000 clones, around 89% of them singletons. Sequencing used blood. The receptors come from a woman in her forties or fifties in good health.

The chain employs TRBV30 and TRBJ1-3, with D unresolved. Trimming pared 2 bases from V and 2 bases from J, leaving 10 bases between. Germline V lookup: CDR1 GTSNPN, CDR2 SVGIG (reference sequence). The CDR3 has 14 amino acids. This CDR3 reads CAWSSTFTGNTIYF. The CDR3 DNA is TGTGCCTGGAGTTCGACATTTACTGGAAACACCATATATTTT.

The chain recombines TRBV27 with TRBJ2-1; TRBD2 matches 10 bases. Germline CDR1 reads MNHEY; CDR2 reads SMNVEV (reference sequence). CDR3 length: 19 residues. J lost 0 bases, V lost 5 bases, and 13 bases had no gene match. In DNA, the CDR3 is TGTGCCAGCAGTACCCAACTAGCGGGGAAACCGAGCTCCTACAATGAGCAGTTCTTC. The encoded protein is CASSTQLAGKPSSYNEQFF.

J is TRBJ1-4 and V is TRBV15; 7 nucleotides line up with TRBD1. CDR1 and CDR2 (germline): LNHNV, YYDKDF (reference sequence). V shed 5 bases, J shed 3 bases, and the junction held 6 bases outside the gene matches. The CDR3 covers 15 residues. The DNA for the CDR3 is TGTGCCACCAGCTTAGGAGGACAGGCTAATGAAAAACTGTTTTTT. Translating gives CATSLGGQANEKLFF.